Listed below are T cell receptor beta chains from one sample, sequenced in a study of tumor T cells in aggressive B-cell lymphoma. Clones were read by immunoSEQ multiplex PCR, and TCRdb kept only the in-frame ones, dropping some. The sample has thousands of clones, roughly three quarters seen once; the top ten hold 14%. The sample taken for sequencing was tumor tissue. These receptors were obtained from an adult with diffuse large B cell lymphoma. Each CDR3 is given with its conserved first and last residue. D genes are given only for firm matches. Expanded clones are given a class, and other clones once, few, many or no size at all.

TRBD1	TRBV5-6	few	TRBJ1-4	CASSLGQGLKLFF	TGTGCCAGCAGCTTGGGACAGGGACTAAAACTGTTTTTT
-	TRBV5-6	-	TRBJ1-2	CASSSGALGRYTF	TGTGCCAGCAGCTCCGGGGCCCTGGGGAGGTACACCTTC
-	TRBV14	-	TRBJ1-4	CASTMGGGDEKLFF	TGTGCCAGTACTATGGGAGGTGGAGATGAAAAACTGTTTTTT
-	TRBV2	-	TRBJ1-2	CASSEEVTAKGYTF	TGTGCCAGCAGTGAAGAGGTGACTGCTAAAGGCTACACCTTC
-	TRBV2	-	TRBJ1-2	CASSIRRGNYGYTF	TGTGCCAGCAGTATACGGCGAGGGAACTATGGCTACACCTTC
-	TRBV5-6	-	TRBJ2-7	CASSPGPGTAEQYF	TGTGCCAGCAGCCCTGGGCCCGGGACTGCCGAGCAGTACTTC
-	TRBV18	once	TRBJ1-2	CASSPVRRPNYGYTF	TGTGCCAGCTCACCCGTCCGCAGGCCTAACTATGGCTACACCTTC
-	TRBV30	-	TRBJ2-5	CAWTLRGRGGETQYF	TGTGCCTGGACCCTTAGGGGGAGAGGGGGAGAGACCCAGTACTTC
-	TRBV25-1	-	TRBJ2-3	CASSGLTQYF	TGTGCCAGCAGCGGACTTACGCAGTATTTT
-	TRBV9	-	TRBJ2-2	CASSVWGLNTGELFF	TGTGCCAGCAGCGTATGGGGGCTAAACACCGGGGAGCTGTTTTTT
-	TRBV5-6	-	TRBJ2-3	CASSYSGLASGTQYF	TGTGCCAGCAGCTACTCGGGACTCGCCTCGGGTACGCAGTATTTT
TRBD1	TRBV6-1	-	TRBJ1-3	CASSQTGYSGNTIYF	TGTGCCAGCAGTCAGACAGGGTACTCTGGAAACACCATATATTTT
TRBD1	TRBV5-5	-	TRBJ2-7	CASSLGQGPPSYEQYF	TGTGCCAGCAGCTTAGGACAGGGTCCTCCCTCCTACGAGCAGTACTTC
-	TRBV11-2	-	TRBJ2-7	CASSSALRMAVEQYF	TGTGCCAGCAGCTCCGCCCTGCGGATGGCGGTAGAGCAGTACTTC
TRBD1	TRBV18	once	TRBJ2-2	CASSPQGQGITGELFF	TGTGCCAGCTCACCACAAGGACAGGGTATCACCGGGGAGCTGTTTTTT
-	TRBV6-1	-	TRBJ1-1	CASTPRRWGNTEAFF	TGTGCCAGCACCCCGAGGAGGTGGGGGAACACTGAAGCTTTCTTT
-	TRBV11-2	-	TRBJ1-1	CASSRTENTEAFF	TGTGCCAGCAGCAGGACAGAGAACACTGAAGCTTTCTTT
TRBD1	TRBV27	-	TRBJ2-1	CASGGRGTVNNEQFF	TGTGCCAGCGGAGGAAGGGGGACAGTCAACAATGAGCAGTTCTTC
TRBD1	TRBV19	-	TRBJ1-2	CASSLTGGGPYGYTF	TGTGCCAGTAGTTTAACAGGGGGCGGACCCTATGGCTACACCTTC
TRBD2	TRBV6-1	-	TRBJ2-3	CASSEKAGGGTQYF	TGTGCCAGCAGTGAGAAAGCGGGGGGGGGTACGCAGTATTTT